This TCR beta chain was identified in a study of cytomegalovirus exposure and HLA in healthy donors. Study-level results: It was 160 or so TCR beta chains that were listed as cytomegalovirus-associated. A classifier reportedly called cytomegalovirus status with high sensitivity and specificity.

The germline V and J ends were trimmed by 6 bases and 0 bases, with 15 bases remaining between them. CDR1 and CDR2 from the germline V gene are KGHSH and LQKENI. This CDR3 region has 16 residues. The protocol was immunoSEQ multiplex PCR, while the TCRdb copy is restricted to in-frame clones and leaves out a portion. The table lists 150,000 to 200,000 clones, over 80% of them singletons, with around 2.4% in the top ten. The donors were members of the approximately 120-subject validation cohort (separate from the approximately 730-subject first cohort). In regard to this clone: Antigen unknown.

The source is a man younger than 45 in good health and CMV-seropositive. Sequencing used PBMCs. The V call is TRBV18, the J call TRBJ1-3; D may be TRBD1 (6 bases). The CDR3 reads CASSPPRGISGNTIYF. CDR3 nucleotide sequence: TGTGCCAGCTCCCCCCCCAGGGGAATCTCTGGAAACACCATATATTTT.